This T cell receptor beta chain was sequenced for a study of blood T cells in healthy people across ages. Whole-study findings and limits: Roughly linearly, TCR beta diversity per million T cells fell as age increased. Long-lived donors exceeded aged donors in naive CD4+ cells and diversity.

Then a second PCR, running about 7 to 11 cycles, was carried out with a sample-barcoded 5' primer and a J-beta primer mix. Unique molecular identifiers of 12 random nucleotides labeled each cDNA. Each CDR3 protein gets one entry after TCRdb re-called the 5' RACE reads with MiXCR. The table shows about 800,000 distinct CDR3 sequences, with around 25% occurring only once. V was trimmed by 1 base and J by 10 bases, leaving 10 bases between them. The CDR3 runs to 13 residues. The germline gives CDR1 KGHSY, CDR2 FQNENV. Details on this clonotype: Its antigen is unidentified.

The data were also submitted as part of a second study, on T cells of mothers and their children. That work adds: RNA extracted was entirely used for cDNA synthesis, around 1.5 ug per 15 ul.

The chain recombines TRBV16 with TRBJ1-4; unclear D gene. The material sequenced was blood. The sequence came from a boy aged 10-17 years in good health. CDR3 in amino acids: CASSQLGLGKLFF. The CDR3 nucleotides read TGTGCCAGCAGCCAATTAGGACTCGGAAAACTGTTTTTT.